This T cell receptor beta chain was identified in a study of CD8 T cells in Susac syndrome. Random hexamers primed reverse transcription of 0.5 to 1 ug RNA. From the immunoSEQ multiplex PCR reads, TCRdb called clonotypes with MiXCR, one entry per CDR3 protein. The sample carries 150,000 to 250,000 distinct CDR3 sequences, roughly 95% recorded once. This clonotype was obtained from a human donor with multiple sclerosis. The sample comprised CD4+ T cells from PBMCs.

The CDR3 here is CAIRGTALGGETQYF. CDR3 sequence (DNA): TGTGCCATCAGAGGGACAGCCCTCGGAGGGGAGACCCAGTACTTC. This sequence joins TRBV10-3 and TRBJ2-5; D may be TRBD1 (7 bases). This CDR3 contains 15 residues. Trimming removed 6 bases at V and 5 bases at J, with 19 bases between. CDR1 and CDR2 from the germline V gene are ENHRY and SYGVKD.